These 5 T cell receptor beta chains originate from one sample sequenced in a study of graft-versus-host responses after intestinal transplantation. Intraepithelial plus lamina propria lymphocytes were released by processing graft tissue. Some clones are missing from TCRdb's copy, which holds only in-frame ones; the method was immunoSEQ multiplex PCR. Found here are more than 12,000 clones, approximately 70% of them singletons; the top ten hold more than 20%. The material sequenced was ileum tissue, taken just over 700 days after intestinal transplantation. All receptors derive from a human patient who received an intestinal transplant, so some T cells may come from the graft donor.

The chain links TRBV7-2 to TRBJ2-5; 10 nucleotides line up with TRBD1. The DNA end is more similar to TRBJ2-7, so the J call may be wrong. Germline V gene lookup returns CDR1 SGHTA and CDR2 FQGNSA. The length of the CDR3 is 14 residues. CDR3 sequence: CASSWWTGGYEQYF. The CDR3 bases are TGTGCCAGCAGCTGGTGGACAGGGGGCTACGAGCAGTACTTC.

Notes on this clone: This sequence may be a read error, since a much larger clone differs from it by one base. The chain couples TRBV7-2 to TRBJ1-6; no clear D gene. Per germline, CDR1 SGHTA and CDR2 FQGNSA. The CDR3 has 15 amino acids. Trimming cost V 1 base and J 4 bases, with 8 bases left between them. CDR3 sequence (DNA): TGTGCCAGCAGCTTAGGGGAGGTGTATAATTCACCCCTCCACTTT. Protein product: CASSLGEVYNSPLHF.

CDR3 residues: CASAQDGYSGNTIYF. In DNA form, the CDR3 reads TGCGCCAGCGCCCAAGACGGATACTCTGGAAACACCATATATTTT. The chain combines TRBV10-2 with TRBJ1-3; no clear D gene. The CDR3 has 15 amino acids. Trimming stripped 8 bases from V and 0 bases from J, with 14 bases between. Germline CDR1 reads WSHSY; CDR2 reads SAAADI.

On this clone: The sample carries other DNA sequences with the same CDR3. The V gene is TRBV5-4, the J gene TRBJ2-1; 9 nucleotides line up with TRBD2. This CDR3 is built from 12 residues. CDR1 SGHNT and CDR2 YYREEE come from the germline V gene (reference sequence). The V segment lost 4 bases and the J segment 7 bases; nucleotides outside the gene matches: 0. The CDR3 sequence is CASSSGGNEQFF. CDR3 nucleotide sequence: TGTGCCAGCAGCAGCGGGGGGAATGAGCAGTTCTTC.

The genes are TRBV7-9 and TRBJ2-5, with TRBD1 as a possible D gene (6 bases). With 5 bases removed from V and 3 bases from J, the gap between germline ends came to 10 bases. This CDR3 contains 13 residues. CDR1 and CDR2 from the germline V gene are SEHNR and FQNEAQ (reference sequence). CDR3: CASSPTGKETQYF. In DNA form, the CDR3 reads TGTGCCAGCAGCCCTACAGGGAAAGAGACCCAGTACTTC.